This T cell receptor (beta chain) was profiled in a study of cytomegalovirus exposure and HLA in healthy donors. General study findings and limits: Most subjects' HLA-A and HLA-B alleles were reportedly predicted from TCR beta sequences. There were around 160 TCR beta chains listed as cytomegalovirus-associated.

V shed 4 bases and J shed 2 bases, with 8 bases lying between them. This CDR3 region has 13 residues. In germline, CDR1 is SNHLY, CDR2 FYNNEI. Primers for the PCR totalled 60 Vbeta and 13 Jbeta. Per the original methods: Later reanalysis found 75 million to 100 million unique TCR beta chains, about 10 million of them shared. Data came from immunoSEQ multiplex PCR; TCRdb stores just in-frame clones and leaves some out. The V and J calls and the clone size are those of that table, but D and trimming were determined from the DNA. The repertoire holds about 160,000 clones, with roughly 85% as singletons. About this clone itself: Its antigen is as yet unknown.

The TCR was taken from a male donor in good health and CMV-seropositive. The chain is built from TRBV2 and TRBJ1-1, with unresolved D. Sequencing input: PBMCs. The DNA of the CDR3 is TGTGCCAGCAGTGTGGCACCCAACACTGAAGCTTTCTTT. As protein: CASSVAPNTEAFF.